The next 32 T cell receptor beta chains were all read from a single sample in a study of T cells after yellow fever vaccination. TCRdb reprocessed the 5' RACE reads with MiXCR, giving one entry per CDR3 protein. The sample has about 170,000 distinct CDR3 sequences, roughly 9.6% seen once. The sample here was CD8+ T cells sorted from PBMCs, taken 15 days after the yellow fever booster vaccination. All receptors come from a man aged 18 to 35 who received the YFV17D yellow fever vaccine.

The chain combines TRBV7-6 with TRBJ2-7; perhaps TRBD2 as D (5 bases). The CDR3 extends over 13 amino acids. The V gene lost 5 bases and the J gene lost 7 bases, with 15 bases spanning the gap. The germline CDR1 and CDR2 sequences are SGHVS and FNYEAQ. As DNA, the CDR3 is TGTGCCAGCAGCCTCCGGGTTACGGGGGAGCAGTACTTC. It yields the protein CASSLRVTGEQYF.

J is TRBJ1-5 and V is TRBV27; D possibly corresponds to TRBD1 (5 bases). The CDR3 is 16 residues long. Trimming took 5 bases from V and 0 from J, leaving 14 bases between them. Germline V gene data show CDR1 as MNHEY and CDR2 as SMNVEV (reference sequence). Written as DNA, the CDR3 is TGTGCCAGCAGTAATAGGATAGGGGATAGCAATCAGCCCCAGCATTTT. It translates to CASSNRIGDSNQPQHF.

J is TRBJ1-2 and V is TRBV7-2; D not resolved. CDR1 and CDR2 (germline): SGHTA, FQGNSA. The CDR3 totals 15 residues. V lost 8 bases, J lost 0 bases, and 16 bases lay in between. In DNA, the CDR3 is TGTGCCAGCTCCCCCGAGGGCGTTTCTAACTATGGCTACACCTTC. The encoded protein is CASSPEGVSNYGYTF.

The rearrangement uses TRBV24-1 and TRBJ2-2, with D possibly being TRBD1 (5 bases). The CDR3 contains 15 residues. V lost 5 bases, J lost 5 bases, and 14 bases lay in between. Germline V gene data show CDR1 as KGHDR and CDR2 as SFDVKD. Here the CDR3 DNA reads TGTGCCACCAGTGCGGGCAGGGCGGTGACCGGGGAGCTGTTTTTT. Its protein is CATSAGRAVTGELFF.

The V and J genes are TRBV4-3 and TRBJ1-4; the D gene is possibly TRBD1 (5 bases). Germline lookup yields CDR1 LGHNA and CDR2 YSLEER. The V and J ends lost 3 bases and 8 bases respectively, with 19 bases between them. The CDR3 is made up of 16 amino acids. The CDR3 bases are TGCGCCAGCAGCCACTACTGGGGCGTTCCGGGAGAAAAACTGTTTTTT. Translation: CASSHYWGVPGEKLFF.

Only a few counts were recorded for this clonotype. The V gene is TRBV25-1, the J gene TRBJ1-1, with D unresolved. This CDR3 spans 11 amino acids. The germline V gene has CDR1 MGHDK and CDR2 SYGVNS. Trimming shortened V by 1 base and J by 9 bases, and 6 bases separated the two germline ends. CDR3 amino acids: CASSEWYQAFF. The CDR3 DNA follows: TGTGCCAGCAGTGAATGGTATCAAGCTTTCTTT.

This clonotype was observed a handful of times. The CDR3 reads CASSVEGGVLRTDTQYF. The CDR3 nucleotides read TGTGCCAGCAGCGTAGAGGGCGGGGTCCTGAGGACAGATACGCAGTATTTT. The chain carries TRBV9 and TRBJ2-3; D might be TRBD2 (6 bases). V was shortened by 0 bases and J by 3 bases, with 17 bases between the two germline ends. The CDR3 extends over 17 amino acids. CDR1 and CDR2 from the germline V gene are SGDLS and YYNGEE.

This clonotype was found a few times. The chain links TRBV28 to TRBJ1-1; D is ambiguous. Germline V lookup: CDR1 MDHEN, CDR2 SYDVKM. V shed 9 bases and J shed 5 bases, with 19 bases lying between them. The CDR3 covers 14 residues. The CDR3 sequence: CASRISWGNTEAFF. The CDR3 DNA reads as TGTGCCAGTAGGATTTCGTGGGGTAATACTGAAGCTTTCTTT.

This clonotype was detected many times. The chain employs TRBV7-8 and TRBJ1-6; D may be TRBD1 (5 bases). Germline V gene sequence: CDR1 SGHVS, CDR2 FQNEAQ. Trimming removed 5 bases from V and 3 bases from J, with 8 bases in between. The length of the CDR3 is 14 residues. The CDR3 sequence: CASSPGGYNSPLHF. The CDR3 DNA sequence: TGTGCCAGCAGCCCCGGGGGCTATAATTCACCCCTCCACTTT.

The chain joins TRBV15 to TRBJ1-6; perhaps TRBD1 as D (5 bases). Looked up from germline, CDR1 is LNHNV and CDR2 is YYDKDF (reference sequence). The V end was cut by 0 bases, the J end by 10 bases, with 19 bases between. The CDR3 has 17 amino acids. Here the CDR3 DNA reads TGTGCCACCAGCAGAGATCCTGAGGCCCCACAGGAGTCACCCCTCCACTTT. This sequence encodes CATSRDPEAPQESPLHF.

The chain employs TRBV7-9 and TRBJ2-7; the D gene is possibly TRBD1 (6 bases). Looked up from germline, CDR1 is SEHNR and CDR2 is FQNEAQ (reference sequence). V was clipped by 0 bases and J by 8 bases, with 17 bases between them. There are 15 residues in the CDR3. For the CDR3, the DNA is TGTGCCAGCAGCTTAGCGAGGCAGGGGCTCCCCCAGCAGTACTTC. The encoded protein is CASSLARQGLPQQYF.

This clonotype was seen a few times. V usage is TRBV7-9 and J usage is TRBJ2-3; 11 positions match TRBD1. The ends lost 4 bases at V and 4 bases at J; junction bases unmatched: 13. Germline CDR1 SEHNR, CDR2 FQNEAQ (reference sequence). This CDR3 region has 18 residues. CDR3 region: CASSSSRMDRGQADTQYF. The CDR3 coding sequence is TGTGCCAGCAGCTCCTCGAGGATGGACAGGGGGCAGGCAGATACGCAGTATTTT.

This clonotype came up a few times. The genes are TRBV5-1 and TRBJ1-1; D not certain. Looked up from germline, CDR1 is SGHRS and CDR2 is YFSETQ. Trimming took 0 bases from V and 3 from J, leaving 12 bases between them. The CDR3 contains 15 residues. For the CDR3, the DNA is TGCGCCAGCAGCTTGGAACAACCCGTGGACACTGAAGCTTTCTTT. This translates into CASSLEQPVDTEAFF.

This clonotype was observed once. This chain connects TRBV7-2 to TRBJ2-1, with D possibly matching TRBD2 (6 bases). CDR1 SGHTA and CDR2 FQGNSA come from the germline V gene. The CDR3 is 17 amino acids. Trimming pared 4 bases from V and 0 bases from J, leaving 16 bases between. The CDR3 spells CASSSTSGLSSYNEQFF. For the CDR3, the DNA is TGTGCCAGCAGCTCAACATCGGGACTCAGCTCCTACAATGAGCAGTTCTTC.

The rearrangement joins TRBV6-2 or TRBV6-3 to TRBJ2-7, with D perhaps TRBD1 (6 bases). CDR3 length: 13 amino acids. Trimming stripped 10 bases from V and 0 bases from J, with 13 bases between. CDR1 MNHEY and CDR2 SVGEGT come from the germline V gene. This chain's CDR3 is CAKRRDTSYEQYV. The CDR3 nucleotides read TGTGCCAAACGCAGGGACACCTCCTACGAGCAGTACGTC.

The CDR3 loop reads CASRPQVGNEQFF. The CDR3 coding sequence is TGTGCCAGCAGACCCCAGGTCGGGAATGAGCAGTTCTTC. The chain combines TRBV7-9 with TRBJ2-1; D uncertain. CDR1 is SEHNR and CDR2 is FQNEAQ in the germline V gene (reference sequence). The CDR3 is 13 residues long. Trimming stripped 6 bases from V and 7 bases from J, with 13 bases between. Supplemented by reference TRBV7-9 and TRBJ2-1, the full variable domain reads DTGVSQNPRHKITKRGQNVTFRCDPISEHNRLYWYRQTLGQGPEFLTYFQNEAQLEKSRLLSDRFSAERPKGSFSTLEIQRTEQGDSAMYLCASRPQVGNEQFFGPGTRLTVL.

This chain links TRBV6-6 with TRBJ2-7, with D perhaps TRBD1 or TRBD2 (5 bases each). Deletions cut 0 bases from V and 0 bases from J, with 12 bases between. The CDR3 is 16 amino acids. CDR1 is MNHNY, CDR2 SVGAGI, per germline (reference sequence). The CDR3, as DNA: TGTGCCAGCAGTTACTCTGGGACGGTGAGCTCCTACGAGCAGTACGTC. This encodes CASSYSGTVSSYEQYV.

In this sample, this clonotype turned up a few times. The J gene is TRBJ2-1, the V gene TRBV4-1; TRBD1 matches at 8 bases. V was pared by 2 bases and J by 3 bases, with 9 bases of the junction left unmatched. The CDR3 is 17 amino acids. Germline V gives CDR1 MGHRA, CDR2 YSYEKL. In nucleotides, the CDR3 is TGCGCCAGCAGCCAAACCGGGACAGGAGTCCTCTACAATGAGCAGTTCTTC. Protein: CASSQTGTGVLYNEQFF.

At least ten counts were recorded for this clonotype. The chain uses TRBV29-1 and TRBJ1-1, with TRBD1 as a possible D gene (5 bases). The CDR3 runs to 12 residues. V lost 4 bases to trimming and J lost 4 bases, with 10 bases between them. The germline V gene encodes CDR1 SQVTM and CDR2 ANQGSEA. The CDR3: CSVGWGGTEAFF. The CDR3, as DNA: TGCAGCGTTGGCTGGGGGGGCACTGAAGCTTTCTTT.

The chain employs TRBV4-1 and TRBJ2-1; the match to TRBD1 covers 8 bases. This CDR3 comprises 15 residues. Trimming removed 0 bases from V and 7 bases from J; junction bases left unmatched: 5. From germline, CDR1 is MGHRA and CDR2 YSYEKL. CDR3 sequence (DNA): TGCGCCAGCAGCCAAGATTACAGGGGGTTAAATGAGCAGTTCTTC. It translates to CASSQDYRGLNEQFF.

This clonotype was detected a few times. The rearrangement joins TRBV4-2 to TRBJ2-2, with no clear D. Per the germline V gene, CDR1 is LGHNA and CDR2 is YNFKEQ. The CDR3 totals 16 residues. V dropped 0 bases and J dropped 5 bases, with 13 bases sitting between them. The CDR3 sequence: CASSQDFGSLTGELFF. The CDR3 bases are TGTGCCAGCAGCCAAGATTTTGGCAGCTTGACCGGGGAGCTGTTTTTT.

This clonotype came up a few times. CDR3 residues: CATSERAGTQYF. DNA for the CDR3: TGTGCCACCAGTGAGCGGGCGGGCACGCAGTATTTT. The V call is TRBV24-1, the J call TRBJ2-3; TRBD2 is a possible D gene (5 bases). Deletions cut 4 bases from V and 9 bases from J, with 10 bases between. Germline-derived CDR1 and CDR2 are KGHDR and SFDVKD. The CDR3 spans 12 residues.

The CDR3 DNA follows: TGTGCCAGCAGCAGCCCCAGGGGGCTTAACACTGAAGCTTTCTTT. Amino acids: CASSSPRGLNTEAFF. J is TRBJ1-1 and V is TRBV5-5; 8 nucleotides agree with TRBD1. With 4 bases clipped from V and 2 bases from J, the junction kept 7 bases outside the gene matches. The CDR3 totals 15 residues. CDR1 is SGHKS, CDR2 YYEKEE, per germline (reference sequence).

The chain is built from TRBV7-2 and TRBJ2-1; maybe TRBD2 (5 bases). V lost 4 bases to trimming and J lost 6 bases, with 10 bases between them. Per germline, CDR1 SGHTA and CDR2 FQGNSA. The CDR3 has 13 residues. The CDR3 is CASSSDFFNEQFF. In nucleotides, the CDR3 is TGTGCCAGCAGCTCGGACTTCTTCAATGAGCAGTTCTTC.

There are a few counts of this clonotype. The chain joins TRBV4-1 to TRBJ2-3, with D perhaps TRBD1 (5 bases). The length of the CDR3 is 15 residues. Germline V lookup: CDR1 MGHRA, CDR2 YSYEKL. Trimming shortened V by 1 base and J by 1 base, and 9 bases separated the two germline ends. The CDR3 DNA follows: TGCGCCAGCAGCCAAGGGATAGGGGGCACAGATACGCAGTATTTT. Its translation: CASSQGIGGTDTQYF.

The V gene is TRBV20-1, the J gene TRBJ2-3; 7 bases map to TRBD1. Trimming removed 4 bases from V and 6 bases from J; junction bases left unmatched: 13. This CDR3 has 15 residues. Germline-derived CDR1 and CDR2 are DFQATT and SNEGSKA (reference sequence). The CDR3 bases are TGCAGTGCTACCCCTTCGACAGGGTTTTCCGATACGCAGTATTTT. The encoded protein is CSATPSTGFSDTQYF.

The genes are TRBV4-3 and TRBJ1-2; no clear D gene. Trimming took off 0 bases at V and 4 bases at J, with 9 bases between the two ends. Germline CDR1 reads LGHNA; CDR2 reads YSLEER. CDR3 length equals 14 residues. The CDR3 DNA is TGCGCCAGCAGCCAAGATGGAGGGTCCTATGGCTACACCTTC. It specifies CASSQDGGSYGYTF.

This clonotype was detected many times. The CDR3 nucleotides read TGTGCCATCAGTGCGGAGCGGGGGGGATTAAGGAATGAGCAGTTCTTC. This translates into CAISAERGGLRNEQFF. The genes are TRBV10-3 and TRBJ2-1; 10 bases are a match to TRBD2. The germline CDR1 and CDR2 sequences are ENHRY and SYGVKD. The CDR3 contains 16 residues. After removal of 4 bases from V and 7 bases from J, the junction contained 10 bases not matched to a gene.

This clonotype was seen a handful of times. The chain carries TRBV7-9 and TRBJ2-7; 8 bases map to TRBD1. The CDR3 is 15 residues long. After removal of 5 bases from V and 5 bases from J, the junction contained 11 bases not matched to a gene. CDR1 is SEHNR, CDR2 FQNEAQ, per germline (reference sequence). The CDR3 spells CASSLGDRRGNEQYF. The CDR3 DNA sequence: TGTGCCAGCAGCCTAGGGGACAGGAGGGGGAACGAGCAGTACTTC.

The genes are TRBV5-1 and TRBJ2-1; the D gene is possibly TRBD2 (6 bases). This CDR3 contains 19 residues. Germline CDR1 reads SGHRS; CDR2 reads YFSETQ. Trimming shortened V by 1 base and J by 6 bases, and 26 bases separated the two germline ends. The CDR3 DNA is TGCGCCAGCAGCTTGTTTTCTCCCCCGCGGACTCGGGGGAGCAATGAGCAGTTCTTC. As protein: CASSLFSPPRTRGSNEQFF.

This chain connects TRBV20-1 to TRBJ1-1, with a tentative D call TRBD1 (6 bases). The CDR3 loop spans 14 amino acids. Looked up from germline, CDR1 is DFQATT and CDR2 is SNEGSKA (reference sequence). Trimming took off 4 bases at V and 0 bases at J, with 12 bases between the two ends. The CDR3 region has the DNA TGCAGTGCTACCCGGAGGGGGGTGAACACTGAAGCTTTCTTT. Translating gives CSATRRGVNTEAFF.

The chain links TRBV18 to TRBJ2-3; no clear D. The CDR3 is made up of 14 amino acids. Germline V gene lookup returns CDR1 KGHSH and CDR2 LQKENI. V was clipped by 0 bases and J by 4 bases, with 8 bases between them. In DNA form, the CDR3 reads TGTGCCAGCTCACCACCCCATGGGGCAGATACGCAGTATTTT. It encodes CASSPPHGADTQYF.